The T cell receptor (beta chain) described here comes from a study of cytomegalovirus exposure and HLA in healthy donors. Study results and caveats: Investigators reported 164 TCR beta chains as tied to cytomegalovirus.

A remark on this clone: The antigen is unknown.

In the PCR, 60 Vbeta and 13 Jbeta primers were used. Per the authors' pipeline: Among the unique TCR beta chains that a later analysis counted, about 81 million in all, 10 million to 11 million were shared. Produced via immunoSEQ multiplex PCR; TCRdb's table is partial and in-frame only. Clonal size and the V and J genes are those of that table, whereas D and trimming came from the DNA. The table has some 100,000 clones, about 70% seen once. Germline V lookup: CDR1 MNHNS, CDR2 SASEGT. The V segment lost 4 bases and the J segment 9 bases; nucleotides outside the gene matches: 8. The CDR3 has 15 amino acids. Donors had nominal health at sampling but likely had unrecorded immune exposures.

This TCR was sampled from a woman in her 70s in good health and CMV-seropositive. Sequencing was done on a sample of PBMCs. J is TRBJ2-5 and V is TRBV6-1; 13 bases align to TRBD2. CDR3 DNA sequence: TGTGCCAGCAGTGGTGGGACTAGCGGGGACCTAGCCCAGTACTTC. It encodes CASSGGTSGDLAQYF.